This paragraph covers one T cell receptor (beta chain) sequence. These data come from a study of cytomegalovirus exposure and HLA in healthy donors. The germline CDR1 and CDR2 sequences are SGHRS and YFSETQ. V dropped 6 bases and J dropped 2 bases, with 11 bases sitting between them. This CDR3 spans 13 amino acids. Primers: 60 Vbeta forward and 13 Jbeta reverse. Repertoires were generated with immunoSEQ multiplex PCR, while TCRdb's copy carries only in-frame clones and drops some. The repertoire holds approximately 140,000 clones, with around 90% as singletons. The chain links TRBV5-1 to TRBJ1-2, with D tentatively TRBD1 (6 bases). The source of this sequence is a woman aged 40 to 50 in good health and CMV-seronegative. Source material: PBMCs. The CDR3 nucleotides read TGCGCCAGCACCCCCGACAGGAACTATGGCTACACCTTC. Translation gives CASTPDRNYGYTF.